The 7 T cell receptor beta chains below were found in one sample sequenced in a study of T cell responses to AZD1222 COVID-19 vaccine (dated by TCRdb to the early 2020s). Library construction relied on the immunoSEQ multiplex PCR assay. In its TCRdb copy, this immuneACCESS table keeps in-frame sequences only and misses some clones. Where compared with another copy, unresolved V genes explain less than half of these, and the others have no known cause. The sample data list around 110,000 clones, and 90% of these were observed just once. The top ten clonotypes cover less than 9.5% of the sample. Explained via the paper, the time point label denotes: about 28 days (+/-7) after the second vaccine dose. The source was peripheral blood, collected 28 days after the second AZD1222 dose. Receptor source: an adult who received the AZD1222 COVID-19 vaccine.

The rearrangement joins TRBV19 to TRBJ1-1; 8 bases line up with TRBD1. The germline V gene has CDR1 LNHDA and CDR2 SQIVND (reference sequence). V gave up 3 bases and J gave up 1 base; unmatched junction bases: 4. CDR3 length equals 15 residues. The CDR3 spells CASSIYDRGNTEAFF. The CDR3, as DNA: TGTGCCAGTAGTATCTATGACAGGGGGAACACTGAAGCTTTCTTT.

J is TRBJ2-2 and V is TRBV11-3; D is ambiguous. Germline V lookup: CDR1 SGHNT, CDR2 YENEEA. V was pared by 4 bases and J by 7 bases, with 7 bases between. The CDR3 contains 12 residues. CDR3 amino acids: CASSSLGGELFF. The CDR3 nucleotides are TGTGCCAGCAGCTCCCTCGGCGGGGAGCTGTTTTTT.

The chain uses TRBV10-3 and TRBJ2-7; D might be TRBD1 (5 bases). This CDR3 has 13 amino acids. Between the trimmed V and J ends, which lost 3 bases and 5 bases, there was a span of 11 bases. CDR1 and CDR2 (germline): ENHRY, SYGVKD. The chain's CDR3 is CAISDRAGDEQYF. The CDR3 nucleotides are TGTGCCATCAGTGACAGGGCTGGAGACGAGCAGTACTTC.

This sequence joins TRBV9 and TRBJ2-7; TRBD1 agrees at 10 bases. This CDR3 region has 15 residues. The V segment lost 0 bases and the J segment 6 bases; nucleotides outside the gene matches: 6. Germline assignment: CDR1 SGDLS and CDR2 YYNGEE. The CDR3 spells CASSVVGTGVLEQYF. CDR3 sequence (DNA): TGTGCCAGCAGCGTAGTTGGGACAGGGGTCCTCGAGCAGTACTTC.

The V gene is TRBV18, the J gene TRBJ1-4; D may be TRBD1 (5 bases). The CDR3 length is 17 residues. CDR1 is KGHSH and CDR2 is LQKENI in the germline V gene. Trimming left V 3 bases short and J 0 bases short, with 14 bases between. CDR3 amino acids: CASSPMQGGTTNEKLFF. Written as DNA, the CDR3 is TGTGCCAGCTCACCGATGCAGGGTGGGACAACTAATGAAAAACTGTTTTTT.

In this sample, this clone turned up once. The chain combines TRBV18 with TRBJ2-5, with 10 bases matching TRBD2. V gave up 7 bases and J gave up 2 bases; unmatched junction bases: 4. Per germline, CDR1 KGHSH and CDR2 LQKENI. The CDR3 loop spans 14 amino acids. This CDR3 is CASCLTSGQETQYF. The CDR3 coding sequence is TGTGCCAGCTGTCTGACTAGCGGGCAAGAGACCCAGTACTTC.

V is TRBV5-1 and J is TRBJ2-2; possibly TRBD1 for D (6 bases). Per the germline V gene, CDR1 is SGHRS and CDR2 is YFSETQ. CDR3 length: 16 amino acids. Between the trimmed V and J ends, which lost 4 bases and 2 bases, there was a span of 15 bases. CDR3 nucleotides: TGCGCCAGCAGCCCGAGCCCCGGGACAAACACCGGGGAGCTGTTTTTT. Translating it yields CASSPSPGTNTGELFF.